The clone carrying this TCR beta chain has just a few counts. Its antigen is still unknown. TCRdb's table, derived via immunoSEQ multiplex PCR, lists solely in-frame clones and lacks some. The top ten hold around 20% of the sample, which has about 54,000 clones, approximately 80% seen once. The data stem from a study of T cells in localized non-small cell lung cancer. Study-level findings and limits: It was uninvolved adjacent lung that showed the highest T cell clonality, exceeding tumor.

Germline CDR1 is SNHLY and CDR2 is FYNNEI. With V trimmed by 6 bases and J by 2 bases, 3 bases remained unmatched. The CDR3 has 14 residues. The sequencing here drew on peripheral blood, taken before any cancer treatment. The gene calls are TRBV2 and TRBJ1-5, with TRBD1 matching 8 bases. This clonotype was sampled from a female donor aged 60 or older with stage II squamous cell lung carcinoma. The CDR3 protein is CASRQDRGNQPQHF. In nucleotides, the CDR3 is TGTGCCAGCAGGCAGGACAGGGGCAATCAGCCCCAGCATTTT.